The source of this TCR beta chain is a study of memory CD4+ T cells and cytomegalovirus serostatus. The CDR3 length is 18 residues. Trimming pared 4 bases from V and 4 bases from J, leaving 21 bases between. Germline V gene lookup returns CDR1 SGHNT and CDR2 YYREEE (reference sequence). The table came from immunoSEQ multiplex PCR; TCRdb's copy has only in-frame clones and leaves some out. Among around 84,000 clones, 75% to 90% were seen once, and the ten largest hold around 0.75%. Single viable CD3+CD4+CD8-CD45RO+ cells were sorted as the memory CD4+ T cells. The chain recombines TRBV5-4 with TRBJ2-6, with D perhaps TRBD1 or TRBD2 (5 bases each). Material for sequencing was memory CD4+ T cells from blood. The clonotype was recovered from an adult in good health and CMV-seronegative. The CDR3 protein is CASSLMRGGYSGANVLTF. As DNA, the CDR3 is TGTGCCAGCAGCCTGATGAGGGGCGGGTATTCAGGGGCCAACGTCCTGACTTTC.